This T cell receptor beta chain was sequenced in a study of shared clonotypes between healthy human individuals (dated by TCRdb to the early 2020s). About the full investigation: The cohort included a few men and a couple of women between 18 and 49 years of age. To estimate repertoire size and how much clonotypes are shared between individuals, the study performed deep sequencing of blood TCR repertoires from a handful of healthy adults. To increase sequencing depth and limit assay-specific biases, different laboratories used diverse techniques to prepare libraries and sequence TCR repertoires. Each donor's leukapheresis produced roughly between roughly 0.85 and 10 billion PBMCs. Points the paper makes about the study in general: Based on pairwise subsampling, the degree of clonotype sharing among donors was expected to be affected by sequencing depth. The genetic and exposure-history diversity represented was limited by the small number of donors. Sampling was limited to blood, and TCR repertoires in tissue likely differ from TCR repertoires in blood.

Worth noting for this clone: Its target antigen remains unknown. Within one base of it there is no much larger clone, and no base qualities were kept.

V loses 7 bases of germline sequence and J loses 0 bases, and the interval between the two ends is 13 bases. CDR1 and CDR2 (LNHDA, SQIVND) derive from the germline V gene (reference sequence). The CDR3 covers 16 residues, taking in both the cysteine and the phenylalanine. The only DNA kept is the CDR3, 48 bases in frame from the first base. Healthy HIV-negative adults with no recently reported acute infections or vaccinations were included as donors. Every donor was a Caucasian adult residing in Nashville, Tennessee, USA. For unsorted samples, 75 million to 100 million PBMCs were counted and genomic DNA was extracted with the QIAamp DNA Blood Mini kit. Blood was obtained by leukapheresis, after which PBMCs were separated by Ficoll-Histopaque density gradient centrifugation and cryopreserved in liquid nitrogen vapor phase. Using the deep immunoSEQ assay, multiplex PCR amplified TCR CDR3 regions from genomic DNA. Genomic DNA extracted from each cell subset was distributed evenly over all wells of several immunoSEQ 96-well plates, and each plate served as one replicate. For unsorted PBMC, around 0.3 ug genomic DNA, equal to 30,000 or so T cell genomes, was loaded into each replicate PCR. Unsorted PBMC genomic DNA was sequenced across ten immunoSEQ deep assay plates. The purified libraries were quantified using a Qubit 3.0 fluorometer, sized with a Bioanalyzer 2100, and then quantified again using the KAPA Library Quantification kit. Each immunoSEQ 96-well plate was sequenced on its own single-read 150-cycle Illumina NextSeq 550 flow cell. Turning to the authors' computational methods: Because the immunoSEQ output included only junctional sequences and no quality scores, the filtering could not be the same as the filtering used for full-length reads. Sequences were annotated with PyIR, a Python wrapper for IgBLAST v1.9, using IMGT germline references to assign V/J genes and CDR3. Reads were removed for weak V/J assignments (E-value above 1e-6), missing CDR3, stop codons, out-of-frame junctions, or ambiguous translated residues. V3J clonotypes were defined as sequences sharing the same inferred V gene, J gene, and CDR3 amino acid sequence. The percentage overlap between two repertoires was calculated by dividing the number of shared unique clonotypes by the size of the smaller repertoire. RTK rarefaction, the Chao1 estimator, and Recon v2.1 estimates of unobserved clonotypes were used to assess repertoire richness. Here the immuneACCESS table is served through TCRdb, limited to in-frame sequences with V and J called. Missing clones are a known gap in these copies; in checked studies unresolved V genes cover under half, and the rest lacks a known reason. V, J and clone size derive from that table, while D and trimming were established from the DNA sequence. The sample table shows about half a million clones, and around 80% are seen once. Over 9.5% of the sample is held by the ten biggest clonotypes.

The sequence came from a middle-aged woman in good health. Some clones in this sample may be carry-over from other donors' samples. The sequencing input was PBMCs. The V and J genes are TRBV19 and TRBJ2-6; no confident D gene assignment can be made. The nucleotides read TGTGCCAGTACTCCCCACGCCCTCTCTGGGGCCAACGTCCTGACTTTC. This codes for CASTPHALSGANVLTF.